The rows below give T cell receptor beta chains drawn from one sample of a study of PD-L1 blockade in urothelial cancer. Generated by immunoSEQ multiplex PCR, the TCRdb table keeps only in-frame clones and is missing some. The table includes about 120,000 clones, around 89% detected once. Sequenced here: PBMCs, sampled around atezolizumab (anti-PD-L1) treatment. The receptors were sampled from a man between 60 and 70 years old with urothelial cancer. The CDR3 runs from the conserved cysteine through the conserved F or W. Each record gives: clone size, V gene, J gene, D gene, CDR3 DNA, CDR3 protein. The D gene is left open where the match is weak. A row's size may be missing; if present it is once, few, many or a size class.

clone_size: -; v_call: TRBV29-1; j_call: TRBJ2-3; d_call: TRBD1; cdr3_nt: TGCAGCGTTGAGAAACAGGGGGGCTCCGATACGCAGTATTTT; cdr3_aa: CSVEKQGGSDTQYF
clone_size: -; v_call: TRBV11-3; j_call: TRBJ1-2; d_call: TRBD1; cdr3_nt: TGTGCCAGCAGCTCCGGGACAGGGGTAGCTTATGGCTACACCTTC; cdr3_aa: CASSSGTGVAYGYTF
clone_size: once; v_call: TRBV7-9; j_call: TRBJ1-2; d_call: -; cdr3_nt: TGTGCCAGCAGCCCAAAAGGACTGAGCGACGGCTATGGCTACACCTTC; cdr3_aa: CASSPKGLSDGYGYTF
clone_size: -; v_call: TRBV4-1; j_call: TRBJ1-1; d_call: -; cdr3_nt: TGCGCCAGCAGCCAAGTTGACAGTTCGAACACTGAAGCTTTCTTT; cdr3_aa: CASSQVDSSNTEAFF
clone_size: -; v_call: TRBV19; j_call: TRBJ2-4; d_call: -; cdr3_nt: TGTGCCAGTAGTATGGTAGGGGTCGCCAAAAACATTCAGTACTTC; cdr3_aa: CASSMVGVAKNIQYF
clone_size: -; v_call: TRBV5-1; j_call: TRBJ2-2; d_call: -; cdr3_nt: TGCGCCAGCAGCTTGGGTCAGGGCCACGGGGAGCTGTTTTTT; cdr3_aa: CASSLGQGHGELFF
clone_size: -; v_call: TRBV4-3; j_call: TRBJ2-2; d_call: -; cdr3_nt: TGCGCCAGCAGCCAGTACAGGGCCGGGGAGCTGTTTTTT; cdr3_aa: CASSQYRAGELFF
clone_size: -; v_call: TRBV18; j_call: TRBJ2-7; d_call: TRBD1; cdr3_nt: TGTGCCAGCTCACCACGGGGACAGGGGGACTACGAGCAGTACTTC; cdr3_aa: CASSPRGQGDYEQYF
clone_size: -; v_call: TRBV27; j_call: TRBJ2-3; d_call: -; cdr3_nt: TGTGCCACCCAAAGTAGCTCGAGAGGGATGCCAGATACGCAGTATTTT; cdr3_aa: CATQSSSRGMPDTQYF
clone_size: -; v_call: TRBV11-2; j_call: TRBJ1-1; d_call: -; cdr3_nt: TGTGCCAGCAGCACCCTAGAGGCGAACACTGAAGCTTTCTTT; cdr3_aa: CASSTLEANTEAFF
clone_size: -; v_call: TRBV12-5; j_call: TRBJ2-5; d_call: -; cdr3_nt: TGTGCTAGTGGTTTGGGGGCCCGAGTTGGGGAGACCCAGTACTTC; cdr3_aa: CASGLGARVGETQYF
clone_size: -; v_call: TRBV4-1; j_call: TRBJ2-2; d_call: TRBD2; cdr3_nt: TGCGCCAGCAGCCAAGATGGCCTAGCGGGAGACCCCGGGGAGCTGTTTTTT; cdr3_aa: CASSQDGLAGDPGELFF
clone_size: -; v_call: TRBV18; j_call: TRBJ1-5; d_call: -; cdr3_nt: TGTGCCAGCTCTTCCCGGGGCAGCGGGGGCGGTCAGCCCCAGCATTTT; cdr3_aa: CASSSRGSGGGQPQHF
clone_size: -; v_call: TRBV19; j_call: TRBJ2-7; d_call: TRBD2; cdr3_nt: TGTGCCAGTAGTAGCGGGAGGGCCTCCTACGAGCAGTACTTC; cdr3_aa: CASSSGRASYEQYF
clone_size: -; v_call: TRBV5-1; j_call: TRBJ1-2; d_call: -; cdr3_nt: TGCGCCAGCAGCTCCGGGAGCGCTAACTATGGCTACACCTTC; cdr3_aa: CASSSGSANYGYTF
clone_size: -; v_call: TRBV28; j_call: TRBJ2-4; d_call: -; cdr3_nt: TGTGCCAGCAGTCAACAGGACCGTCTAGCCAAAAACATTCAGTACTTC; cdr3_aa: CASSQQDRLAKNIQYF
clone_size: -; v_call: TRBV6-6; j_call: TRBJ1-2; d_call: TRBD1; cdr3_nt: TGTGCCAGCAGTACCGGGACAGGAAACTATGGCTACACCTTC; cdr3_aa: CASSTGTGNYGYTF